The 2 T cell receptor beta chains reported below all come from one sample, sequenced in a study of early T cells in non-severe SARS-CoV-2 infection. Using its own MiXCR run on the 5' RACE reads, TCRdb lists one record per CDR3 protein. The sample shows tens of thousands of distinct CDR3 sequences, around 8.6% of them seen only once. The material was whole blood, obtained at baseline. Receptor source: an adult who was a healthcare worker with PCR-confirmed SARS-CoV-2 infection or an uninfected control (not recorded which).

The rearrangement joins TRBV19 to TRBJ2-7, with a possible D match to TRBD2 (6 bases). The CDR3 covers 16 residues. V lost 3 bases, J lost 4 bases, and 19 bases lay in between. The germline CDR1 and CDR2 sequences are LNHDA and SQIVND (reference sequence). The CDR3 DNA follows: TGTGCCAGTAGTATCGCACCGGGACTGAAGAATTACGAGCAGTACTTC. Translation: CASSIAPGLKNYEQYF.

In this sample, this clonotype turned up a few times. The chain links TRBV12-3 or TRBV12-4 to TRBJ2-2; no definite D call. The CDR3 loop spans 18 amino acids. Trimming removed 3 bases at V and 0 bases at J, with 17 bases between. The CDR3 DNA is TGTGCCAGCAGTTTTGCTCCCCCTACCAATCCGAACACCGGGGAGCTGTTTTTT. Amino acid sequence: CASSFAPPTNPNTGELFF.